Below are 13 T cell receptor beta chains sequenced from a single sample in a study of shared clonotypes between healthy human individuals. TCRdb's table, derived via immunoSEQ multiplex PCR, lists solely in-frame clones and lacks some. The repertoire holds 450,000 to 600,000 clones, with around 79% as singletons. The source material was PBMCs. These receptors were taken from a woman in her forties in good health. Some clones in this sample may be carry-over from other donors' samples.

V usage is TRBV30 and J usage is TRBJ2-3, with D perhaps matching TRBD1 or TRBD2 (6 bases each). The CDR3 is 14 amino acids. Deletions cut 4 bases from V and 4 bases from J, with 15 bases between. Germline CDR1 and CDR2: GTSNPN and SVGIG (reference sequence). The CDR3 bases are TGTGCCTGGACGGAGGGGGAAAGGCCAGATACGCAGTATTTT. Its translation: CAWTEGERPDTQYF.

The chain uses TRBV5-4 and TRBJ2-2; no reliable D call. Germline CDR1 SGHNT, CDR2 YYREEE (reference sequence). V dropped 0 bases and J dropped 2 bases, with 8 bases sitting between them. CDR3 size: 15 residues. CDR3 sequence reads: CASSLVGINTGELFF. CDR3 sequence (DNA): TGTGCCAGCAGCTTGGTTGGGATTAACACCGGGGAGCTGTTTTTT.

The chain employs TRBV5-4 and TRBJ2-7, with D perhaps matching TRBD2 (5 bases). Germline V gene sequence: CDR1 SGHNT, CDR2 YYREEE (reference sequence). The length of the CDR3 is 15 residues. V was pared by 1 base and J by 2 bases, with 13 bases between. DNA for the CDR3: TGTGCCAGCAGCTTGTTTCGGGAACAGACCTACGAGCAGTACTTC. This gives the protein CASSLFREQTYEQYF.

The genes are TRBV30 and TRBJ2-5, with 7 bases lining up with TRBD1. Germline CDR1 is GTSNPN and CDR2 is SVGIG (reference sequence). With V trimmed by 2 bases and J by 1 base, 7 bases remained unmatched. The CDR3 extends over 15 amino acids. CDR3 sequence: CAWSYTGTVQETQYF. The DNA for the CDR3 is TGTGCCTGGAGTTACACCGGGACAGTCCAAGAGACCCAGTACTTC.

The chain uses TRBV28 and TRBJ2-7; 9 bases are shared with TRBD1. This CDR3 has 14 amino acids. The junction had 9 bases not matched to a gene; V was cut back by 5 bases and J by 7 bases. Germline V CDR1 and CDR2: MDHEN, SYDVKM. The chain's CDR3 is CASSLQGAYGEQYF. The CDR3 coding sequence is TGTGCCAGCAGTCTACAGGGGGCTTATGGGGAGCAGTACTTC.

The chain combines TRBV28 with TRBJ1-1; TRBD1 is a possible D gene (5 bases). In germline, CDR1 is MDHEN, CDR2 SYDVKM. Trimming removed 8 bases from V and 3 bases from J, with 16 bases in between. The CDR3 is made up of 14 amino acids. The CDR3 protein is CASYPAGSHTEAFF. The CDR3 DNA reads as TGTGCCAGCTACCCCGCAGGGTCCCACACTGAAGCTTTCTTT.

This clone occurred a few times. The genes are TRBV28 and TRBJ1-2; 7 nucleotides agree with TRBD1. This CDR3 has 14 amino acids. Germline values: CDR1 MDHEN, CDR2 SYDVKM. The junction had 5 bases not matched to a gene; V was cut back by 3 bases and J by 4 bases. The CDR3 DNA reads as TGTGCCAGCAGTTTGACAGGGAGTCCCTATGGCTACACCTTC. Residues: CASSLTGSPYGYTF.

The chain combines TRBV5-4 with TRBJ2-5; 10 bases are shared with TRBD2. After removal of 4 bases from V and 5 bases from J, the junction contained 8 bases not matched to a gene. CDR1 and CDR2 (germline): SGHNT, YYREEE (reference sequence). CDR3 length equals 15 residues. CDR3 loop: CASSSQREGPETQYF. CDR3 nucleotide sequence: TGTGCCAGCAGCAGCCAGCGGGAGGGCCCGGAGACCCAGTACTTC.

This clone appeared a few times. The V and J genes are TRBV5-1 and TRBJ2-3; D may be TRBD1 or TRBD2 (5 bases each). The V gene's germline CDR1 is SGHRS and CDR2 YFSETQ. The CDR3 consists of 16 residues. V lost 0 bases to trimming and J lost 5 bases, with 16 bases between them. The CDR3 is CASSLGGAQGKDTQYF. Here the CDR3 DNA reads TGCGCCAGCAGCTTGGGAGGGGCCCAGGGCAAAGATACGCAGTATTTT.

The CDR3 region has the DNA TGTGCCAGCAGTGGGGTGCGGGACTTCTCCTACGAGCAGTACTTC. Its protein product is CASSGVRDFSYEQYF. This chain joins TRBV25-1 and TRBJ2-7; D is possibly TRBD2 (6 bases). CDR3 length: 15 amino acids. V was clipped by 4 bases and J by 0 bases, with 13 bases between them. Germline CDR1 MGHDK, CDR2 SYGVNS.

The J gene is TRBJ1-1, the V gene TRBV28, with D possibly being TRBD1 (5 bases). Germline V gene lookup returns CDR1 MDHEN and CDR2 SYDVKM. The CDR3 spans 15 residues. V lost 3 bases, J lost 1 base, and 12 bases lay in between. CDR3: CASSFYGGGNTEAFF. Here the CDR3 DNA reads TGTGCCAGCAGTTTTTATGGGGGGGGGAACACTGAAGCTTTCTTT.

This chain joins TRBV4-3 and TRBJ1-2; a weak D match, TRBD1 (5 bases). Trimming removed 4 bases at V and 4 bases at J, with 13 bases between. Germline loops: CDR1 LGHNA, CDR2 YSLEER. The CDR3 contains 14 residues. This chain's CDR3 is CASSPGSRGYGYTF. The CDR3 DNA sequence: TGCGCCAGCAGCCCAGGGTCTCGGGGCTATGGCTACACCTTC.

The chain uses TRBV27 and TRBJ2-5; no firm D call. There are 18 residues in the CDR3. CDR1 MNHEY and CDR2 SMNVEV come from the germline V gene (reference sequence). Between the trimmed V and J ends, which lost 4 bases and 2 bases, there was a span of 23 bases. The CDR3 reads CASSSHRPFETYQETQYF. CDR3 coding DNA: TGTGCCAGCAGTTCCCATAGGCCCTTTGAGACATATCAAGAGACCCAGTACTTC.